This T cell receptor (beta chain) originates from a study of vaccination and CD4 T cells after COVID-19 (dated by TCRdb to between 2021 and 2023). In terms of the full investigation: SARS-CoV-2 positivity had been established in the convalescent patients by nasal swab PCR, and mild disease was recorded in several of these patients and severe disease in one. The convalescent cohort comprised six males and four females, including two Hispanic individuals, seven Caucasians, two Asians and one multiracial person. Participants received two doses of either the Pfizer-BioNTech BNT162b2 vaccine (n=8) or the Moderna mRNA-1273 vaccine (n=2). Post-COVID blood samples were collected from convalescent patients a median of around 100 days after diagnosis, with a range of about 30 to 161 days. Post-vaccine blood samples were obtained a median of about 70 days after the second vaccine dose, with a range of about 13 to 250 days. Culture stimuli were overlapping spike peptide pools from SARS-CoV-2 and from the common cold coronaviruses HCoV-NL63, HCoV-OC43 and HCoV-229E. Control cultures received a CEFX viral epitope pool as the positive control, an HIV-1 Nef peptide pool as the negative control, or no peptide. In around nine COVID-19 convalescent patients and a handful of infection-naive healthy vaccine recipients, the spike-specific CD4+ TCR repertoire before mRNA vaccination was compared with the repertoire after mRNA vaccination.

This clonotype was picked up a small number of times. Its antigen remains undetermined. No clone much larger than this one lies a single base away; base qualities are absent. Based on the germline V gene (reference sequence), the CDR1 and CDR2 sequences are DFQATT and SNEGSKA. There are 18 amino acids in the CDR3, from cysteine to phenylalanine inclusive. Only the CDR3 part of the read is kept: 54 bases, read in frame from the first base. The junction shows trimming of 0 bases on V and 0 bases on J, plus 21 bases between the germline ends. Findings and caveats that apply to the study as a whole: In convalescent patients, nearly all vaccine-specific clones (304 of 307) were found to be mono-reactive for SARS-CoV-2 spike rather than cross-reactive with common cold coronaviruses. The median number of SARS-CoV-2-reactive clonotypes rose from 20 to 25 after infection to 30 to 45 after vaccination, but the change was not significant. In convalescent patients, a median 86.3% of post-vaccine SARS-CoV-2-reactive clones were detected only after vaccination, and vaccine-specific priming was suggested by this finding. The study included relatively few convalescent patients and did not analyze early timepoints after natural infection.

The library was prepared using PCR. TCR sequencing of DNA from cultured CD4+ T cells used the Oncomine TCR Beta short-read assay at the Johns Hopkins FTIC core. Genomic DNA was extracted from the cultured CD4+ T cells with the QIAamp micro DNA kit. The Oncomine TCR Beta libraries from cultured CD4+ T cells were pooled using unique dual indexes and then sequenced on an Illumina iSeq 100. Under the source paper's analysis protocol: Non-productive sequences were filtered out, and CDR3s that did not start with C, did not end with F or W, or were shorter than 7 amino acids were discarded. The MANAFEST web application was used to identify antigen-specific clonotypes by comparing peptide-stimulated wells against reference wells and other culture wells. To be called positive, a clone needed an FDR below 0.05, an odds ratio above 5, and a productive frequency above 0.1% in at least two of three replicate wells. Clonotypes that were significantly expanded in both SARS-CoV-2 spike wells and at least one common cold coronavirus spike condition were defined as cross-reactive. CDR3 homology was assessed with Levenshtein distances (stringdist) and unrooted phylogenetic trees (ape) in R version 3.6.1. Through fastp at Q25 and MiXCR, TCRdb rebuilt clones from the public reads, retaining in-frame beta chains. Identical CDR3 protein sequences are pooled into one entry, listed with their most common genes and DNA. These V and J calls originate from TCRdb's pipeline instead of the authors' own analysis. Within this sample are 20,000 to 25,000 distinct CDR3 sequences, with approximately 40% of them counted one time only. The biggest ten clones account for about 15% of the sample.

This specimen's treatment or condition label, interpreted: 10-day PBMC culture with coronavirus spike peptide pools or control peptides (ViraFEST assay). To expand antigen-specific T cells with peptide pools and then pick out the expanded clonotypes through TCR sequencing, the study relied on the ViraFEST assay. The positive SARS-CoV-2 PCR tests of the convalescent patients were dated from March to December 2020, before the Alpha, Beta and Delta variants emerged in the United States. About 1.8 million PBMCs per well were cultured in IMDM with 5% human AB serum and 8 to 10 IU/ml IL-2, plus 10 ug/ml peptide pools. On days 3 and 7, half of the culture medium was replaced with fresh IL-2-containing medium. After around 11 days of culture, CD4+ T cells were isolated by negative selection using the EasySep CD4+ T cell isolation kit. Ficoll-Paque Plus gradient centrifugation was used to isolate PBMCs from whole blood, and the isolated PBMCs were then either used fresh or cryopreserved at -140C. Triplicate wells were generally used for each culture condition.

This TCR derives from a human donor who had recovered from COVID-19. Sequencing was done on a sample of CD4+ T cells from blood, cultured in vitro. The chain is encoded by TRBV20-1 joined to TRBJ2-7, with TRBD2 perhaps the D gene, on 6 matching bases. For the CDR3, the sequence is CSARDWAGSSGSSYEQYF. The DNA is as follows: TGCAGTGCTAGAGATTGGGCGGGGAGCAGCGGAAGCTCCTACGAGCAGTACTTC.